The table lists the clone carrying this T cell receptor (beta chain) with many counts. Its target is unknown. Losses at the gene ends were 6 bases for V and 8 bases for J; bases not matched to a gene: 12. The CDR3 extends over 14 amino acids. Per the germline V gene, CDR1 is MNHEY and CDR2 is SVGEGT. The data were obtained in a study of early T cells in non-severe SARS-CoV-2 infection. The wider study: Unpaired chains resulted from sequencing bulk RNA of unsorted whole blood. Study-level results: Anti-spike CD8 responses were favored in VDJdb matching, and private and CD4 specificities were missed.

Unique molecular identifier tags were affixed to discrete cDNA molecules. Using its own MiXCR run on the 5' RACE reads, TCRdb lists one record per CDR3 protein. The repertoire includes roughly 28,000 distinct CDR3 sequences, 4.5% to 5.5% of them detected once, and roughly 2.5% sits in the top ten. Specimen: whole blood. The sequence was collected from an adult who was a healthcare worker with PCR-confirmed SARS-CoV-2 infection or an uninfected control (not recorded which). The chain uses TRBV6-2 or TRBV6-3 and TRBJ1-2; 7 bases match TRBD1. CDR3 sequence reads: CASRDRQGLLGYTF. Written as DNA, the CDR3 is TGTGCCAGCAGAGATAGACAGGGACTTCTCGGCTACACCTTC.